Each of the 10 T cell receptor beta chains below was sequenced from the same sample in a study of response to subunit inactivated influenza vaccine. TCRdb ran MiXCR on the RT-PCR reads and lists one entry per CDR3 protein. The sample lists approximately 700,000 distinct CDR3 sequences; 15% to 19% were seen once. The input for sequencing was PBMCs from blood, taken 11 to 12 days after vaccination. The source is a man over 45 who received an inactivated influenza vaccine.

In its sample, this clonotype was seen a few times. The CDR3 loop reads CATNSQDGRNQPQHF. The CDR3 region has the DNA TGTGCCACTAACTCTCAGGACGGACGGAATCAGCCCCAGCATTTT. The gene calls are TRBV10-3 and TRBJ1-5; unclear D gene. Germline-derived CDR1 and CDR2 are ENHRY and SYGVKD. Trimming pared 10 bases from V and 4 bases from J, leaving 20 bases between. This CDR3 contains 15 residues.

The table lists this clonotype with a few counts. This chain uses TRBV20-1 with TRBJ2-3; maybe TRBD2 (6 bases). The V gene's germline CDR1 is DFQATT and CDR2 SNEGSKA (reference sequence). The CDR3 consists of 19 residues. Between the trimmed V and J ends, which lost 6 bases and 1 base, there was a span of 29 bases. The CDR3 DNA reads TGCAGTGCCGAACAACTTATAATTATTCGGGAGTTGGGCACAGATACGCAGTATTTT. Translating it yields CSAEQLIIIRELGTDTQYF.

This clonotype was seen only a few times. V gene TRBV20-1 combines with J gene TRBJ1-5; D possibly corresponds to TRBD1 (6 bases). This CDR3 is 14 amino acids long. Trimming cost V 0 bases and J 4 bases, with 10 bases left between them. Germline CDR1 reads DFQATT; CDR2 reads SNEGSKA (reference sequence). CDR3: CSARESGENQPQHF. In nucleotides, the CDR3 is TGCAGTGCTAGAGAATCAGGGGAGAATCAGCCCCAGCATTTT.

V gene TRBV29-1 combines with J gene TRBJ1-1; a weak D match, TRBD1 (5 bases). Germline V gives CDR1 SQVTM, CDR2 ANQGSEA. V was shortened by 0 bases and J by 3 bases, with 20 bases between the two germline ends. The CDR3 contains 17 residues. The CDR3 loop reads CSVEDTRQLPRDTEAFF. The DNA for the CDR3 is TGCAGCGTTGAAGACACCCGACAGCTACCGAGGGACACTGAAGCTTTCTTT.

This clonotype was counted a single time. The chain has TRBV6-1 and TRBJ1-1; D is undetermined. CDR3 size: 13 residues. The V gene's germline CDR1 is MNHNS and CDR2 SASEGT. V shed 6 bases and J shed 5 bases, with 13 bases lying between them. The DNA for the CDR3 is TGTGCCAGCAGCTTTACGGGGTGGACTGAAGCTTTCTTT. The encoded protein is CASSFTGWTEAFF.

In this sample, this clonotype turned up a few times. The chain carries TRBV12-3 or TRBV12-4 and TRBJ2-6, with 10 bases fitting TRBD1. This CDR3 has 17 residues. V dropped 6 bases and J dropped 0; count of bases not matched to a gene: 5. DNA of the CDR3: TGTGCCAGCAGACGGACAGGGGGAAGCTCTGGGGCCAACGTCCTGACTTTC. Encoded protein: CASRRTGGSSGANVLTF.

The chain links TRBV18 to TRBJ1-5, with D hard to call. Germline CDR1 reads KGHSH; CDR2 reads LQKENI. This CDR3 is 13 amino acids long. V lost 2 bases, J lost 5 bases, and 7 bases lay in between. CDR3: CASSPTQDQPQHF. The DNA of the CDR3 is TGTGCCAGCTCACCAACGCAGGATCAGCCCCAGCATTTT.

This clonotype was found many times. The chain recombines TRBV14 with TRBJ2-1, with a tentative D call TRBD2 (5 bases). V lost 0 bases and J 11 bases, leaving 11 bases between the germline ends. The CDR3 sequence is 13 residues long. Germline CDR1 reads SGHDN; CDR2 reads FVKESK. The CDR3 nucleotides read TGTGCCAGCAGCCAAGATACGGCGGGTAAGCAGTTCTTC. It codes for CASSQDTAGKQFF.

The chain employs TRBV24-1 and TRBJ2-3; TRBD1 matches at 8 bases. This CDR3 comprises 13 residues. Germline trimming cut 2 bases from V and 9 bases from J; bases unmatched to any gene: 3. Germline V gene lookup returns CDR1 KGHDR and CDR2 SFDVKD. The CDR3 coding sequence is TGTGCCACCAGTGATTGGGGACAGGAAACGCAGTATTTT. Translated, it gives CATSDWGQETQYF.

This clonotype was detected many times. CDR3 sequence reads: CSAGGSLDYEQYF. In DNA form, the CDR3 reads TGCAGTGCTGGGGGTAGTCTTGACTACGAGCAGTACTTC. The V call is TRBV20-1, the J call TRBJ2-7; D is possibly TRBD1 or TRBD2 (5 bases each). Germline CDR1 and CDR2: DFQATT and SNEGSKA (reference sequence). The CDR3 is 13 residues long. Trimming pared 5 bases from V and 3 bases from J, leaving 14 bases between.